What follows are 30 T cell receptor beta chains derived from one specimen sequenced in a study of cytomegalovirus exposure and HLA in healthy donors. Primers included in the PCR were 60 Vbeta and 13 Jbeta primers. The protocol was immunoSEQ multiplex PCR, while the TCRdb copy is restricted to in-frame clones and leaves out a portion. The sample contains around 100,000 clones, about 79% of which appear only once. Sequenced: PBMCs. The receptors stem from a man aged 60-69 years in good health and CMV-seropositive.

This clone was seen more than once but under ten times. The chain is built from TRBV30 and TRBJ1-1; possibly TRBD1 for D (5 bases). Germline loops: CDR1 GTSNPN, CDR2 SVGIG (reference sequence). This CDR3 region has 17 residues. V shed 0 bases and J shed 0 bases, with 17 bases lying between them. Here the CDR3 DNA reads TGTGCCTGGAGTGTTTTTTACGCAGGGCAGCTGAACACTGAAGCTTTCTTT. Encoded protein: CAWSVFYAGQLNTEAFF.

The chain joins TRBV5-4 to TRBJ1-1, with D perhaps matching TRBD1 (5 bases). The CDR3 is 16 amino acids. Germline CDR1 and CDR2: SGHNT and YYREEE (reference sequence). The germline V and J ends were trimmed by 5 bases and 0 bases, with 17 bases remaining between them. CDR3 nucleotide sequence: TGTGCCAGCAGTCTCGACAGTATAACCATGAACACTGAAGCTTTCTTT. Protein: CASSLDSITMNTEAFF.

The chain uses TRBV5-1 and TRBJ1-2, with D possibly matching TRBD1 (5 bases). The germline gives CDR1 SGHRS, CDR2 YFSETQ. V was clipped by 4 bases and J by 3 bases, with 16 bases between them. This CDR3 is 15 amino acids long. In nucleotides, the CDR3 is TGCGCCAGCAGCCCGAAAGCCGGGGGAGACTATGGCTACACCTTC. It codes for CASSPKAGGDYGYTF.

The J gene is TRBJ2-5, the V gene TRBV5-1, with 8 bases that match TRBD2. V lost 7 bases to trimming and J lost 5 bases; unmatched junction nucleotides: 13. This CDR3 is 15 amino acids long. Germline V gene lookup returns CDR1 SGHRS and CDR2 YFSETQ. The CDR3 region is CASSFSGVPEETQYF. The CDR3, as DNA: TGCGCCAGCTCATTTAGCGGGGTCCCCGAGGAGACCCAGTACTTC.

This clone occurred once. This chain joins TRBV7-2 and TRBJ2-2; 7 bases agree with TRBD1. V lost 5 bases, J lost 4 bases, and 10 bases stayed unmatched. The germline gives CDR1 SGHTA, CDR2 FQGNSA. The CDR3 length is 16 residues. CDR3 protein: CASSRQGTPRTGELFF. The CDR3 DNA sequence: TGTGCCAGCAGCCGACAGGGTACCCCCCGCACCGGGGAGCTGTTTTTT.

The chain recombines TRBV4-2 with TRBJ1-2; TRBD1 is a possible D gene (6 bases). The V gene's germline CDR1 is LGHNA and CDR2 YNFKEQ. The V end lost 0 bases, the J end lost 3 bases, and 17 bases lay between the germline ends. The CDR3 is 17 residues long. CDR3 protein: CASSQDSSAGGDYGYTF. The CDR3 DNA sequence: TGTGCCAGCAGCCAAGATTCTAGTGCGGGGGGCGACTATGGCTACACCTTC.

This chain joins TRBV7-8 and TRBJ2-7; 11 bases map to TRBD1. The germline CDR1 and CDR2 sequences are SGHVS and FQNEAQ. The CDR3 is 17 residues long. Unmatched junction bases numbered 11, after V lost 4 bases and J lost 3 bases. Written as DNA, the CDR3 is TGTGCCAGCAGCTCCGACCGGACAGGGGGCCCTCACTACGAGCAGTACTTC. Its translation: CASSSDRTGGPHYEQYF.

This clone was detected only a few times. V and J are TRBV6-5 and TRBJ2-7; D possibly corresponds to TRBD1 (5 bases). Trimming shortened V by 4 bases and J by 5 bases, and 9 bases separated the two germline ends. In germline, CDR1 is MNHEY, CDR2 SVGAGI. The length of the CDR3 is 12 residues. As DNA, the CDR3 is TGTGCCAGCAGTTTCCAGGGTAACGAGCAGTACTTC. Translating it yields CASSFQGNEQYF.

This clone has ten or more counts. The genes are TRBV10-1 and TRBJ1-2, with TRBD1 matching 8 bases. The germline CDR1 and CDR2 sequences are WNHNN and SYGVQD (reference sequence). This CDR3 comprises 13 residues. V dropped 9 bases and J dropped 5; count of bases not matched to a gene: 8. CDR3 loop: CASSTGDGYGYTF. DNA for the CDR3: TGCGCCAGTTCGACAGGGGACGGGTATGGCTACACCTTC.

The chain joins TRBV27 to TRBJ1-6; a possible D gene is TRBD1 (6 bases). The V end was cut by 10 bases, the J end by 4 bases, with 11 bases between. Germline V gene lookup returns CDR1 MNHEY and CDR2 SMNVEV (reference sequence). CDR3 length: 13 amino acids. CDR3 in amino acids: CATGTRYNSPLHF. Here the CDR3 DNA reads TGTGCCACCGGGACACGGTATAATTCACCCCTCCACTTT.

This clone came up many times. Other DNA sequences in this specimen translate into the identical CDR3. V usage is TRBV29-1 and J usage is TRBJ1-1; 9 nucleotides match TRBD1. V shed 3 bases and J 3 bases; nucleotides not matched to a gene: 2. Germline lookup yields CDR1 SQVTM and CDR2 ANQGSEA. The CDR3 has 13 residues. DNA for the CDR3: TGCAGCGTTGAGACAGGGGGGGACACTGAAGCTTTCTTT. It encodes CSVETGGDTEAFF.

As to this clone: The missing conserved phenylalanine or tryptophan at the end of this CDR3 makes a read error likely. The gene calls are TRBV9 and TRBJ2-7; D ambiguous. With 2 bases removed from V and 1 base from J, the gap between germline ends came to 10 bases. Germline V gene lookup returns CDR1 SGDLS and CDR2 YYNGEE. The CDR3 contains 14 residues. The CDR3 nucleotides read TGTGCCAGCAGCGTTGCGGTAGAATCCTACGAGCAGTACCTC. Amino acids: CASSVAVESYEQYL.

This clone was counted a few times. The chain links TRBV11-2 to TRBJ1-5, with D maybe TRBD1 (5 bases). Trimming shortened V by 2 bases and J by 2 bases, and 10 bases separated the two germline ends. The CDR3 contains 15 residues. Germline V gives CDR1 SGHAT, CDR2 FQNNGV. The CDR3 loop reads CASSLQDSRNQPQHF. The DNA of the CDR3 is TGTGCCAGCAGCTTACAAGACAGTCGCAATCAGCCCCAGCATTTT.

The chain combines TRBV6-1 with TRBJ2-5; 9 bases are shared with TRBD1. The trim removed 4 bases at V and 4 bases at J, leaving 13 bases unmatched. Germline V gene data show CDR1 as MNHNS and CDR2 as SASEGT. The CDR3 runs 17 residues. In nucleotides, the CDR3 is TGTGCCAGCAGTGTAACAGGGGGCTTCCCGGTTGGAGAGACCCAGTACTTC. It encodes CASSVTGGFPVGETQYF.

The gene calls are TRBV9 and TRBJ1-1; possibly TRBD1 for D (5 bases). CDR1 is SGDLS and CDR2 is YYNGEE in the germline V gene. V dropped 0 bases and J dropped 1 base, with 7 bases sitting between them. CDR3 length: 14 amino acids. CDR3 sequence: CASSVAGGNTEAFF. The CDR3 DNA reads as TGTGCCAGCAGCGTAGCGGGGGGGAACACTGAAGCTTTCTTT. The full variable domain, its missing parts supplied by reference TRBV9 and TRBJ1-1, is DSGVTQTPKHLITATGQRVTLRCSPRSGDLSVYWYQQSLDQGLQFLIQYYNGEERAKGNILERFSAQQFPDLHSELNLSSLELGDSALYFCASSVAGGNTEAFFGQGTRLTVV.

This clone was counted between two and nine times. J is TRBJ2-2 and V is TRBV4-3; tentative D call: TRBD2 (5 bases). The ends were cut back, 2 bases at V and 2 bases at J, with 15 bases in the middle. The V gene's germline CDR1 is LGHNA and CDR2 YSLEER. The CDR3 covers 17 residues. CDR3 nucleotides: TGCGCCAGCAGCCAAAATAGCGATAGGATAAACACCGGGGAGCTGTTTTTT. This sequence encodes CASSQNSDRINTGELFF.

The chain has TRBV6-6 and TRBJ1-1, with TRBD1 matching 11 bases. V shed 5 bases, J shed 3 bases, and the junction held 5 bases outside the gene matches. Per the germline V gene, CDR1 is MNHNY and CDR2 is SVGAGI (reference sequence). This CDR3 comprises 15 residues. The CDR3 is CASSTLGQGDTEAFF. The CDR3 region has the DNA TGTGCCAGCAGTACCCTGGGACAGGGGGACACTGAAGCTTTCTTT.

This clone has only one observation. The chain combines TRBV30 with TRBJ2-2; D might be TRBD1 (6 bases). The germline V gene encodes CDR1 GTSNPN and CDR2 SVGIG (reference sequence). The V end lost 2 bases, the J end lost 0 bases, and 22 bases lay between the germline ends. CDR3 length equals 19 residues. CDR3 region: CAWSTQGSTELTNTGELFF. The DNA of the CDR3 is TGTGCCTGGAGTACGCAGGGGAGTACGGAACTTACGAACACCGGGGAGCTGTTTTTT. The full variable domain, in which reference TRBV30 and TRBJ2-2 provide the parts outside the CDR3, is SQTIHQWPATLVQPVGSPLSLECTVEGTSNPNLYWYRQAAGRGLQLLFYSVGIGQISSEVPQNLSASRPQDRQFILSSKKLLLSDSGFYLCAWSTQGSTELTNTGELFFGEGSRLTVL.

The CDR3 DNA reads as TGTGCCAGCAGCTTGGAGGGGTCCCCATCTTATGGCTACACCTTC. Its translation: CASSLEGSPSYGYTF. V usage is TRBV5-5 and J usage is TRBJ1-2; a possible D gene is TRBD1 (5 bases). The CDR3 runs 15 residues. Germline V gene sequence: CDR1 SGHKS, CDR2 YYEKEE (reference sequence). V was pared by 0 bases and J by 5 bases, with 14 bases between.

A single count supports this clone. A junction end diverges from the germline sequence, so it may reflect a read error. The rearrangement links TRBV7-9 to TRBJ1-1; D not certain. The CDR3 is made up of 12 amino acids. Germline CDR1 and CDR2: SEHNR and FQNEAQ (reference sequence). The CDR3 bases are TGTTCCAGCAGCCCGAGGAACACTGAAGCTTTCTTT. Protein: CSSSPRNTEAFF.

V and J are TRBV9 and TRBJ1-3; unclear D gene. The CDR3 has 10 amino acids. V was clipped by 7 bases and J by 4 bases, with 3 bases between them. CDR1 is SGDLS and CDR2 is YYNGEE in the germline V gene. The CDR3 region is CASGGNTIYF. The CDR3 coding sequence is TGTGCCAGCGGCGGAAACACCATATATTTT.

The rearrangement joins TRBV11-3 to TRBJ1-1; no clear D. The ends were cut back, 4 bases at V and 11 bases at J, with 14 bases in the middle. Germline loops: CDR1 SGHNT, CDR2 YENEEA. This CDR3 is built from 12 residues. The chain's CDR3 is CASSSDGRVAFF. The CDR3 nucleotides are TGTGCCAGCAGCTCAGACGGTCGGGTGGCTTTCTTT.

The chain employs TRBV7-2 and TRBJ2-2; no definite D call. Germline assignment: CDR1 SGHTA and CDR2 FQGNSA. V was pared by 4 bases and J by 3 bases, with 6 bases between. This CDR3 spans 13 amino acids. In DNA, the CDR3 is TGTGCCAGCAGCTCTTCCTACACCGGGGAGCTGTTTTTT. Translated, it gives CASSSSYTGELFF.

The chain uses TRBV5-1 and TRBJ1-2, with 8 bases matching TRBD1. The V gene's germline CDR1 is SGHRS and CDR2 YFSETQ. The J segment lost 7 bases and the V segment lost 1 base, leaving 12 bases of the junction unmatched. The CDR3 totals 16 residues. CDR3 residues: CASSLIGQGLAAGYTF. In DNA form, the CDR3 reads TGCGCCAGCAGCTTGATAGGACAGGGCCTTGCTGCTGGCTACACCTTC.

The chain combines TRBV6-1 with TRBJ2-1, with D possibly matching TRBD2 (6 bases). The germline gives CDR1 MNHNS, CDR2 SASEGT. The ends were cut back, 6 bases at V and 0 bases at J, with 15 bases in the middle. The CDR3 loop spans 16 amino acids. CDR3 loop: CASSETGLSSYNEQFF. CDR3 bases: TGTGCCAGCAGCGAAACAGGACTATCCTCCTACAATGAGCAGTTCTTC.

In its sample, this clone was seen a few times. The V gene is TRBV7-9, the J gene TRBJ1-5; possibly TRBD1 for D (5 bases). Germline CDR1 SEHNR, CDR2 FQNEAQ (reference sequence). The CDR3 covers 15 residues. With 2 bases removed from V and 3 bases from J, the gap between germline ends came to 11 bases. The CDR3 sequence: CASSLMGRTNQPQHF. CDR3 DNA: TGTGCCAGCAGCTTAATGGGGCGTACCAATCAGCCCCAGCATTTT.

The V and J genes are TRBV7-3 and TRBJ2-3; 8 bases fit TRBD1. Per germline, CDR1 SGHTA and CDR2 FQGTGA. The trim removed 1 base at V and 5 bases at J, leaving 14 bases unmatched. CDR3 length: 18 amino acids. The CDR3 spells CASSLKASVGQGGDTQYF. The DNA of the CDR3 is TGTGCCAGCAGCTTAAAAGCATCTGTCGGACAGGGTGGAGATACGCAGTATTTT.

CDR3 DNA sequence: TGTGCCATTTCGGGTAGCAATCAGCCCCAGCATTTT. Translated, it gives CAISGSNQPQHF. The chain links TRBV10-3 to TRBJ1-5; no firm D call. CDR1 and CDR2 from the germline V gene are ENHRY and SYGVKD. The V end was cut by 9 bases, the J end by 0 bases, with 6 bases between. This CDR3 contains 12 residues.

This chain links TRBV4-1 with TRBJ1-2, with D possibly being TRBD1 (5 bases). Germline V lookup: CDR1 MGHRA, CDR2 YSYEKL. This CDR3 spans 13 amino acids. Trimming took off 4 bases at V and 2 bases at J, with 8 bases between the two ends. CDR3 in DNA: TGCGCCAGCAGCCTACAGGAGAACTATGGCTACACCTTC. Amino acid sequence: CASSLQENYGYTF.

A single count supports this clone. This chain joins TRBV6-5 and TRBJ2-1, with 9 bases that match TRBD2. The germline gives CDR1 MNHEY, CDR2 SVGAGI. The V segment lost 6 bases and the J segment 3 bases; nucleotides outside the gene matches: 6. The CDR3 covers 15 residues. The CDR3 region has the DNA TGTGCCAGCAGCCCTCTAGCGGGGTTCTACAATGAGCAGTTCTTC. Amino acids: CASSPLAGFYNEQFF.